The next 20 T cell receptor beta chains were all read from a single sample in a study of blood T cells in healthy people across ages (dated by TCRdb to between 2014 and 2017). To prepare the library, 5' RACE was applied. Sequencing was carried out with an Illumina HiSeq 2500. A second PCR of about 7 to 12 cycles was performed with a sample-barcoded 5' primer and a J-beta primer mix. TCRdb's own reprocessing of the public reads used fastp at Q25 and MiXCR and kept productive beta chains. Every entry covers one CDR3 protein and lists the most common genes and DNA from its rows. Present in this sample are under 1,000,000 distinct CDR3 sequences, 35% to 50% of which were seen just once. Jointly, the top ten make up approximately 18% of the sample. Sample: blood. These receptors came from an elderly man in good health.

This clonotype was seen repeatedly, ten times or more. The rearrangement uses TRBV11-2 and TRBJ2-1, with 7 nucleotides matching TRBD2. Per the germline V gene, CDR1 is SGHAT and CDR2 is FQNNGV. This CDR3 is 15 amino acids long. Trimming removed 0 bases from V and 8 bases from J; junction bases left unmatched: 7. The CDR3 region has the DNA TGTGCCAGCAGCTTAGAGGCGCGGGAGCACGATGAGCAGTTCTTC. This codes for CASSLEAREHDEQFF.

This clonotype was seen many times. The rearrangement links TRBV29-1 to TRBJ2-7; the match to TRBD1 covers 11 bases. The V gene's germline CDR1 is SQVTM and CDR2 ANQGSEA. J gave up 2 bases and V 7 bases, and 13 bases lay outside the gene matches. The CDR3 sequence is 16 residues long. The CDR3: CSGNIGTGGATYEQYF. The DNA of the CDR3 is TGCAGCGGAAACATCGGGACAGGGGGAGCAACCTACGAGCAGTACTTC.

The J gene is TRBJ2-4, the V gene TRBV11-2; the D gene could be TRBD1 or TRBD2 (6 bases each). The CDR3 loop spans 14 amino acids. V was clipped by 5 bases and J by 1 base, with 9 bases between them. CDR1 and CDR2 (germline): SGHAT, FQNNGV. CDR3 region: CASSPGAAKNIQYF. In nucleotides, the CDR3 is TGTGCCAGCAGCCCGGGGGCGGCCAAAAACATTCAGTACTTC.

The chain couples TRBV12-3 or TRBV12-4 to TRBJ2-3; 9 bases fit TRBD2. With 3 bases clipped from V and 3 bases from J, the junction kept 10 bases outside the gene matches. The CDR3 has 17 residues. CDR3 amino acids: CASSLGGRAEGTDTQYF. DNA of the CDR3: TGTGCCAGCAGTTTGGGCGGGAGGGCCGAAGGGACAGATACGCAGTATTTT.

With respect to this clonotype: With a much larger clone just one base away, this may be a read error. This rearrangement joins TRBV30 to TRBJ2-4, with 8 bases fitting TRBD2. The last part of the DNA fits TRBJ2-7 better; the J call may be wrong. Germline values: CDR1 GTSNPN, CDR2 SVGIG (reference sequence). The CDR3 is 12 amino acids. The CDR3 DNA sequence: TGTTCCTGGAGCGCTAGCGGGTACGAGCAGTACTTC. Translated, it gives CSWSASGYEQYF.

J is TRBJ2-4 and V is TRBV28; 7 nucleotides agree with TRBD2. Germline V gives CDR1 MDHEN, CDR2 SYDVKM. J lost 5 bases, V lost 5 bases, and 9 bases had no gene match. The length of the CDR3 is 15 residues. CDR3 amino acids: CASSPTSGGENIQYF. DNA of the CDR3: TGTGCCAGCAGTCCCACTTCTGGGGGGGAAAACATTCAGTACTTC.

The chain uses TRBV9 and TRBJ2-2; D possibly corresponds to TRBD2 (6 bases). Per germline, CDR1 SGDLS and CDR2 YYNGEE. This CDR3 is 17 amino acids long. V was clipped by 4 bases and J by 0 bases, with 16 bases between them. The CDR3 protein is CASSPRLTGANTGELFF. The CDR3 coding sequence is TGTGCCAGCAGCCCCCGGTTGACGGGGGCGAACACCGGGGAGCTGTTTTTT. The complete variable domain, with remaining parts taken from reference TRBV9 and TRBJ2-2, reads DSGVTQTPKHLITATGQRVTLRCSPRSGDLSVYWYQQSLDQGLQFLIQYYNGEERAKGNILERFSAQQFPDLHSELNLSSLELGDSALYFCASSPRLTGANTGELFFGEGSRLTVL.

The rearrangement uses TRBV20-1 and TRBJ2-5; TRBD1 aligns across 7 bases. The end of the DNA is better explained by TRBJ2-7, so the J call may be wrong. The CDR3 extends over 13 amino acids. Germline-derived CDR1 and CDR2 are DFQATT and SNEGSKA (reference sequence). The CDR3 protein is CSALFQGVHEQYF. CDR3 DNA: TGCAGTGCTCTGTTCCAGGGGGTCCACGAGCAGTACTTC.

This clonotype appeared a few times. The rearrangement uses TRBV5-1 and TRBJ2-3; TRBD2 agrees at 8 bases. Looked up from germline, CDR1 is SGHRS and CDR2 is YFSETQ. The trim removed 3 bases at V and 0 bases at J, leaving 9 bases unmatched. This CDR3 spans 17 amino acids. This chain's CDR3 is CASSSRTSGASTDTQYF. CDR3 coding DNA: TGCGCCAGCAGCTCCCGTACTAGCGGAGCTAGCACAGATACGCAGTATTTT.

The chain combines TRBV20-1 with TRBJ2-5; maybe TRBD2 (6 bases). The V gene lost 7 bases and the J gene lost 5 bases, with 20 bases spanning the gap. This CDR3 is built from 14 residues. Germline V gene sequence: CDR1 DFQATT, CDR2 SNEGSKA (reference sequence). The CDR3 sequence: CSVWGWDGSETQYF. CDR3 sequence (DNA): TGCAGTGTTTGGGGTTGGGACGGGAGTGAGACCCAGTACTTC.

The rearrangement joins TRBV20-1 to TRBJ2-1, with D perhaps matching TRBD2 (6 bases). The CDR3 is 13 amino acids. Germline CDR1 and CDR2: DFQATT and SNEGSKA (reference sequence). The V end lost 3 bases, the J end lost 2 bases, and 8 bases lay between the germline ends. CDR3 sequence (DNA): TGCAGTGCTAGTGGGACTGCCTACAATGAGCAGTTCTTC. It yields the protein CSASGTAYNEQFF.

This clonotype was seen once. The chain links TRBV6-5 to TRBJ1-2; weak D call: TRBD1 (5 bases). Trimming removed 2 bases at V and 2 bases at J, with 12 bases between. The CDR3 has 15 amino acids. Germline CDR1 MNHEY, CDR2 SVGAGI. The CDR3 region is CASSYSLEGNYGYTF. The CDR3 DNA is TGTGCCAGCAGTTACAGCCTCGAGGGGAACTATGGCTACACCTTC.

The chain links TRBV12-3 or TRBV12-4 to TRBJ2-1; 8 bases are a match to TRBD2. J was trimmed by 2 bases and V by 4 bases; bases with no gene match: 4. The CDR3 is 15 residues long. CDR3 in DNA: TGTGCCAGCAGTTCCGTAGCGGGGACCTACAATGAGCAGTTCTTC. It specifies CASSSVAGTYNEQFF.

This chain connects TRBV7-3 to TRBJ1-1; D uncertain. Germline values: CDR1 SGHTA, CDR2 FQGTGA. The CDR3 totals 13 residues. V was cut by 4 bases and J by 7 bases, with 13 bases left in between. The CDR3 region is CASSSDGQLEAFF. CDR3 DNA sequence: TGTGCCAGCAGCTCGGACGGCCAACTTGAAGCTTTCTTT.

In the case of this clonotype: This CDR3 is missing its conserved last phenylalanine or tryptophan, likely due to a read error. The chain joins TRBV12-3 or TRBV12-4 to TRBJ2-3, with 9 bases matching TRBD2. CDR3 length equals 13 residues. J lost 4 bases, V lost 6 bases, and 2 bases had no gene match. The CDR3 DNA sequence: TGTGCCAGCAGCAGCGGGGGGCCAGATACGCAGTATTCT. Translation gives CASSSGGPDTQYS.

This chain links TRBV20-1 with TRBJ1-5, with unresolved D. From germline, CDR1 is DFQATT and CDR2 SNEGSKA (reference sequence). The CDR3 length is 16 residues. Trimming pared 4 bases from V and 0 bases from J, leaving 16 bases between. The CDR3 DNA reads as TGCAGTGCTACCCGGACCAGGTCCCATAGCAATCAGCCCCAGCATTTT. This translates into CSATRTRSHSNQPQHF.

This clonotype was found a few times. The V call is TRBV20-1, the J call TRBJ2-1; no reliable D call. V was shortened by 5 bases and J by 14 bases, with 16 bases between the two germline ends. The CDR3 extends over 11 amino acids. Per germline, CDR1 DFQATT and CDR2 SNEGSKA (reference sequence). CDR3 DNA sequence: TGCAGTGCTCTGTCCGGAAGTGGGGAGTTCTTC. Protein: CSALSGSGEFF.

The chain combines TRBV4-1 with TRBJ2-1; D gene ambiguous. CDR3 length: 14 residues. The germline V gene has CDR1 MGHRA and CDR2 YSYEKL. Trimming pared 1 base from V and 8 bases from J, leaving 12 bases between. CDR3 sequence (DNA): TGCGCCAGCAGCCAAGTTGTTAGTTCCCATGAGCAGTTCTTC. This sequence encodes CASSQVVSSHEQFF.

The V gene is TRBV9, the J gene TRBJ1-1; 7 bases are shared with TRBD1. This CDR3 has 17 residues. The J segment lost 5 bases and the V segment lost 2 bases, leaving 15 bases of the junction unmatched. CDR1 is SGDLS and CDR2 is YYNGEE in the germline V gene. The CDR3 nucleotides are TGTGCCAGCAGCGTGGCGACAGGGCGGGGGAAAGAGACTGAAGCTTTCTTT. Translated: CASSVATGRGKETEAFF.

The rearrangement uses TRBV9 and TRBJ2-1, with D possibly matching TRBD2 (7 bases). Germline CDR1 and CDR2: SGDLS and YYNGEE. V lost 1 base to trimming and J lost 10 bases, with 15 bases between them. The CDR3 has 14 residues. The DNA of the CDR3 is TGTGCCAGCAGCGTACGGGGGGCGGGGGAGGAGCAGTTCTTC. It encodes CASSVRGAGEEQFF.